This TCR beta chain was observed in a study of OX40 agonist ivuxolimab in advanced cancers. This clone was seen once. Some clones are missing from TCRdb's copy, which holds only in-frame ones; the method was immunoSEQ multiplex PCR. The sample has fewer than 85,000 clones; over 70% are singletons. Germline CDR1 and CDR2: MDHEN and SYDVKM. CDR3 length: 16 residues. The V segment lost 3 bases and the J segment 0 bases; nucleotides outside the gene matches: 4. The rearrangement links TRBV28 to TRBJ2-3, with 9 bases identical to TRBD2. The material sequenced was CD4+ or CD8+ T cells sorted from blood, taken in a trial of the OX40 agonist ivuxolimab. The source is an adult with an advanced solid tumor such as melanoma, head and neck, liver or kidney cancer. The CDR3 bases are TGTGCCAGCAGTTTTCAGCGGGAGGAAAGCACAGATACGCAGTATTTT. This sequence encodes CASSFQREESTDTQYF.